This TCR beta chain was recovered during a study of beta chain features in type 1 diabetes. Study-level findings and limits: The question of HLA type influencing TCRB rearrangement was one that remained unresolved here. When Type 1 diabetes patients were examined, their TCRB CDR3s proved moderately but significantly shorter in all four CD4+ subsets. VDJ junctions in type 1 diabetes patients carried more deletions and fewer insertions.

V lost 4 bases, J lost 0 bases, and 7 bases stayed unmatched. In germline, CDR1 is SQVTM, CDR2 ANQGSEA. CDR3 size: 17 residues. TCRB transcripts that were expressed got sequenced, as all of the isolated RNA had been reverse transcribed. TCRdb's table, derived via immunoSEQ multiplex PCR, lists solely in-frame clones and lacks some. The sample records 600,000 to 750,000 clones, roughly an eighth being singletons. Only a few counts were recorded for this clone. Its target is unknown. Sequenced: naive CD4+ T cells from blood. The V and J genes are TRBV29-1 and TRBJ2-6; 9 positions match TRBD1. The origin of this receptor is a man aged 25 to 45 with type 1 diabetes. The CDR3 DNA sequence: TGCAGCGTTGTTTATCGGGACAGGGCCTCTGGGGCCAACGTCCTGACTTTC. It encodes CSVVYRDRASGANVLTF.